This T cell receptor (beta chain) stems from a study of patients and donors after allogeneic stem cell transplantation. Germline assignment: CDR1 MNHEY and CDR2 SMNVEV (reference sequence). J gave up 4 bases and V 5 bases, and 11 bases lay outside the gene matches. This CDR3 spans 17 amino acids. This clonotype was counted between two and nine times. Each CDR3 protein is one row after TCRdb ran MiXCR on the RT-PCR reads. The sample carries about 410,000 distinct CDR3 sequences, more than 15% recorded once. The chain is built from TRBV27 and TRBJ2-1, with 10 bases lining up with TRBD2. The material sequenced was blood, either unsorted or a sorted T cell fraction (not recorded which). This clonotype was sampled from a human donor who was either an allogeneic HSCT recipient or a stem cell or donor lymphocyte infusion donor (not recorded which). It is not recorded whose cells these are; they may come from a transplant donor. This chain's CDR3 is CASSPLRQGLAYNEQFF. The CDR3 DNA reads as TGTGCCAGCAGTCCATTACGACAGGGACTAGCGTACAATGAGCAGTTCTTC.